The 17 T cell receptor beta chains below come from one sample, sequenced in a study of T cell responses to AZD1222 COVID-19 vaccine. Method: immunoSEQ multiplex PCR; TCRdb's copy keeps in-frame clones and lacks some. The sample records tens of thousands of clones, around 84% being singletons. The material sequenced was peripheral blood, taken on day 0 of AZD1222 vaccination. The receptors come from an adult in good health.

The rearrangement links TRBV12-3 or TRBV12-4 to TRBJ2-5; no definite D call. The V and J ends lost 2 bases and 5 bases respectively, with 9 bases between them. This CDR3 comprises 13 residues. The CDR3 region has the DNA TGTGCCAGCAGTTTATGGCGACGGGAGACCCAGTACTTC. Protein: CASSLWRRETQYF.

V is TRBV6-2 or TRBV6-3 and J is TRBJ2-1; 8 bases are shared with TRBD2. The CDR3 is 16 residues long. Trimming took 5 bases from V and 4 from J; bases not matched to a gene: 10. From germline, CDR1 is MNHEY and CDR2 SVGEGT. The CDR3 nucleotides read TGTGCCAGCAGTACCAATAGCGGGGCGGGGTACAATGAGCAGTTCTTC. Translating it yields CASSTNSGAGYNEQFF.

This chain uses TRBV29-1 with TRBJ2-3; 8 nucleotides line up with TRBD1. The CDR3 totals 13 residues. With V trimmed by 6 bases and J by 6 bases, 8 bases remained unmatched. In germline, CDR1 is SQVTM, CDR2 ANQGSEA. CDR3 bases: TGCAGCGTCGCGGACAGGGTCACGGATACGCAGTATTTT. Amino acid sequence: CSVADRVTDTQYF.

This chain links TRBV11-2 with TRBJ1-1; D is possibly TRBD1 (5 bases). V was trimmed by 5 bases and J by 3 bases, leaving 22 bases between them. This CDR3 region has 17 residues. Germline V CDR1 and CDR2: SGHAT, FQNNGV. DNA of the CDR3: TGTGCCAGCAGCCCCCTTATCCCATCTTGGGGGGACACTGAAGCTTTCTTT. It yields the protein CASSPLIPSWGDTEAFF.

The chain recombines TRBV28 with TRBJ2-5, with 12 bases aligning to TRBD1. Trimming took 5 bases from V and 4 from J; bases not matched to a gene: 8. CDR3 length: 16 amino acids. Germline V gene data show CDR1 as MDHEN and CDR2 as SYDVKM. In DNA, the CDR3 is TGTGCCAGCAGTGGGTCCCGGGACAGGGGGCGAGAGACCCAGTACTTC. This sequence encodes CASSGSRDRGRETQYF. The whole variable domain, remainder taken from reference TRBV28 and TRBJ2-5, is DVKVTQSSRYLVKRTGEKVFLECVQDMDHENMFWYRQDPGLGLRLIYFSYDVKMKEKGDIPEGYSVSREKKERFSLILESASTNQTSMYLCASSGSRDRGRETQYFGPGTRLLVL.

This rearrangement joins TRBV7-2 to TRBJ2-1; no reliable D call. The ends were cut back, 4 bases at V and 8 bases at J, with 9 bases in the middle. The CDR3 spans 12 residues. Germline loops: CDR1 SGHTA, CDR2 FQGNSA. The CDR3 loop is CASSSASYEQFF. Here the CDR3 DNA reads TGTGCCAGCAGCTCCGCGTCTTATGAGCAGTTCTTC.

The V call is TRBV7-8, the J call TRBJ2-7, with a tentative D call TRBD2 (6 bases). CDR1 is SGHVS, CDR2 FQNEAQ, per germline. CDR3 size: 15 residues. Trimming cost V 4 bases and J 3 bases, with 16 bases left between them. In DNA, the CDR3 is TGTGCCAGCAGCTCGGCTAGTGCGGGAAACTACGAGCAGTACTTC. It yields the protein CASSSASAGNYEQYF.

The chain links TRBV30 to TRBJ2-2, with 7 bases matching TRBD2. This CDR3 contains 15 residues. Germline V gene sequence: CDR1 GTSNPN, CDR2 SVGIG (reference sequence). The V gene end was trimmed by 0 bases and the J gene end by 4 bases; junction bases not matched to a gene: 5. The CDR3 spells CAWSVAGLGTGELFF. In DNA form, the CDR3 reads TGTGCCTGGAGTGTAGCGGGGCTTGGCACCGGGGAGCTGTTTTTT.

V is TRBV18 and J is TRBJ1-5; 12 bases match TRBD1. This CDR3 has 15 residues. The germline CDR1 and CDR2 sequences are KGHSH and LQKENI. Trimming took 6 bases from V and 2 from J; bases not matched to a gene: 2. CDR3 sequence (DNA): TGTGCCAGCTCGGGGACAGGGGGCGGCAATCAGCCCCAGCATTTT. It yields the protein CASSGTGGGNQPQHF.

The V and J genes are TRBV5-1 and TRBJ2-1; 7 nucleotides match TRBD1. J was trimmed by 6 bases and V by 0 bases; bases with no gene match: 6. The CDR3 has 15 amino acids. The germline gives CDR1 SGHRS, CDR2 YFSETQ. CDR3 sequence: CASSLVGQAFNEQFF. The CDR3 DNA is TGCGCCAGCAGCTTGGTAGGACAGGCATTCAATGAGCAGTTCTTC.

This clone was detected a few times. CDR3 coding DNA: TGCGCCAGCAGCCAAGGGGGCGAGCGGGAGGTCGAGCAGTTCTTC. This gives the protein CASSQGGEREVEQFF. The rearrangement links TRBV4-1 to TRBJ2-1, with 9 bases aligning to TRBD2. Germline V gene sequence: CDR1 MGHRA, CDR2 YSYEKL. This CDR3 has 15 amino acids. The V segment lost 1 base and the J segment 10 bases; nucleotides outside the gene matches: 8.

This clone occurred a few times. The chain uses TRBV29-1 and TRBJ2-3; D not certain. V lost 6 bases, J lost 1 base, and 17 bases lay in between. There are 15 residues in the CDR3. Germline CDR1 is SQVTM and CDR2 is ANQGSEA. The DNA of the CDR3 is TGCAGCGTAGGCCGGAAGGTTGGGGGCACAGATACGCAGTATTTT. This gives the protein CSVGRKVGGTDTQYF.

The CDR3 region is CASSNEGPTDTQYF. CDR3 nucleotides: TGTGCCAGCAGCAATGAGGGCCCCACAGATACGCAGTATTTT. The rearrangement uses TRBV7-9 and TRBJ2-3, with D perhaps matching TRBD2 (5 bases). CDR1 SEHNR and CDR2 FQNEAQ come from the germline V gene (reference sequence). Trimming stripped 5 bases from V and 2 bases from J, with 11 bases between. The CDR3 loop spans 14 amino acids.

This clone was detected a few times. V is TRBV11-2 and J is TRBJ1-1, with 7 bases that match TRBD1. Germline loops: CDR1 SGHAT, CDR2 FQNNGV. This CDR3 has 14 amino acids. J gave up 1 base and V 4 bases, and 3 bases lay outside the gene matches. CDR3 sequence (DNA): TGTGCCAGCAGCTCAAACAGGGGGAACACTGAAGCTTTCTTT. It codes for CASSSNRGNTEAFF. Full variable domain (missing parts from reference TRBV11-2 and TRBJ1-1): EAGVAQSPRYKIIEKRQSVAFWCNPISGHATLYWYQQILGQGPKLLIQFQNNGVVDDSQLPKDRFSAERLKGVDSTLKIQPAKLEDSAVYLCASSSNRGNTEAFFGQGTRLTVV.

This sequence joins TRBV11-2 and TRBJ1-1, with 8 bases that match TRBD1. The CDR3 runs 13 residues. V shed 5 bases, J shed 2 bases, and the junction held 1 base outside the gene matches. Germline V gene sequence: CDR1 SGHAT, CDR2 FQNNGV. DNA for the CDR3: TGTGCCAGCAGCGACAGGGGAAACACTGAAGCTTTCTTT. Its translation is CASSDRGNTEAFF.

The rearrangement joins TRBV19 to TRBJ2-4, with D possibly TRBD1 on 6 matching bases. V was clipped by 7 bases and J by 3 bases, with 10 bases between them. The CDR3 loop spans 13 amino acids. Germline V gene sequence: CDR1 LNHDA, CDR2 SQIVND (reference sequence). The CDR3 reads CASTGADKNIQYF. The CDR3 bases are TGTGCCAGTACAGGGGCCGACAAAAACATTCAGTACTTC.

This clone was counted only a few times. This chain links TRBV19 with TRBJ1-1, with 8 bases aligning to TRBD1. V lost 9 bases, J lost 5 bases, and 8 bases stayed unmatched. CDR3 length equals 13 residues. Germline assignment: CDR1 LNHDA and CDR2 SQIVND (reference sequence). The CDR3 spells CASTRRGLTEAFF. The CDR3 DNA reads as TGTGCCAGCACCCGCAGGGGGCTGACTGAAGCTTTCTTT.